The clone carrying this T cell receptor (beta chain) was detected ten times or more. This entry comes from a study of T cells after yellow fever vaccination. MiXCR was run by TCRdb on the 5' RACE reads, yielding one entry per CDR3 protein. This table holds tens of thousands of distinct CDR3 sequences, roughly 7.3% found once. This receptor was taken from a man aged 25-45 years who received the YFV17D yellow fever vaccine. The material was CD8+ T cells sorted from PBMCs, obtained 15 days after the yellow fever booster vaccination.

DNA for the CDR3: TGTGCCAGCAGTTACTCTGTAGGGGGAGGACGTGATGAGCAGTTCTTC. It specifies CASSYSVGGGRDEQFF. V is TRBV6-5 and J is TRBJ2-1, with D perhaps being TRBD1 or TRBD2 (6 bases each). Looked up from germline, CDR1 is MNHEY and CDR2 is SVGAGI. The CDR3 extends over 16 amino acids. The V gene lost 0 bases and the J gene lost 8 bases, with 17 bases spanning the gap.